The present entry profiles one T cell receptor beta chain with its context. The sample comes from a study of blood T cell repertoires in COVID-19. Background on the study: Spain, Italy and the United States supplied samples that represented acute and convalescent COVID-19. PBMCs, B-cell-depleted T cells, or T cells were the source of the cDNA or gDNA that made up the material.

Germline V gene data show CDR1 as SGHRS and CDR2 as YFSETQ. Germline trimming cut 0 bases from V and 4 bases from J; bases unmatched to any gene: 3. This CDR3 spans 14 amino acids. As originally analysed: Reference gene primer amplification gave estimated nucleated cell counts. Data came from immunoSEQ multiplex PCR; TCRdb stores just in-frame clones and leaves some out. V, J and clone size are those of that table, while D and trimming were read from the DNA. Among some 240,000 clones listed, roughly 90% were seen once. J is TRBJ1-2 and V is TRBV5-1; 7 bases fit TRBD1. The receptor was derived from a woman aged 55-75 years with COVID-19, enrolled during active disease. The sample comprised peripheral blood. The CDR3 loop is CASSLEGAGYGYTF. CDR3 nucleotides: TGCGCCAGCAGCTTGGAGGGGGCTGGCTATGGCTACACCTTC.